The 10 T cell receptor beta chains reported below all come from one sample, sequenced in a study of post-analysis software for immune sequencing data. Study-level points and caveats: Five or six TRBV segments (TRBV5-6, TRBV5-1 and TRBV20-1 among them) occurred more frequently in patients than in controls.

Presence of unique molecular identifiers characterized the TCR beta cDNA libraries. TCRdb processed the PCR reads anew with MiXCR; each CDR3 protein has one entry. The sample holds hundreds of thousands of distinct CDR3 sequences, approximately 53% seen once. No antigens are known for them. The sample comprised blood. The receptor set was obtained from a girl aged 5 to 17 with multiple sclerosis.

This clonotype was detected a few times. This chain links TRBV4-1 with TRBJ2-7; D is ambiguous. The CDR3 is 14 residues long. V was trimmed by 0 bases and J by 4 bases, leaving 10 bases between them. Per the germline V gene, CDR1 is MGHRA and CDR2 is YSYEKL. CDR3 DNA: TGCGCCAGCAGCCAAGAGAAGGGTGTATACGAGCAGTACTTC. Translation: CASSQEKGVYEQYF.

This clonotype showed up just once. The genes are TRBV4-1 and TRBJ2-7, with 10 bases matching TRBD2. Germline V gene data show CDR1 as MGHRA and CDR2 as YSYEKL. After removal of 3 bases from V and 0 bases from J, the junction contained 2 bases not matched to a gene. The CDR3 runs to 15 residues. CDR3 DNA: TGCGCCAGCAGCCAGCTAGCGGGGGCCTCCTACGAGCAGTACTTC. This gives the protein CASSQLAGASYEQYF.

The V and J genes are TRBV7-3 and TRBJ1-2; D gene unclear. There are 15 residues in the CDR3. The ends were cut back, 2 bases at V and 4 bases at J, with 14 bases in the middle. Germline CDR1 SGHTA, CDR2 FQGTGA. The CDR3: CASSLDGLIGYGYTF. The CDR3 DNA sequence: TGTGCCAGCAGCTTAGACGGGCTTATCGGCTATGGCTACACCTTC.

This clonotype was observed a few times. The chain links TRBV6-5 to TRBJ2-7; 7 nucleotides align to TRBD1. Germline V CDR1 and CDR2: MNHEY, SVGAGI. V lost 7 bases, J lost 3 bases, and 9 bases stayed unmatched. The CDR3 has 14 amino acids. In nucleotides, the CDR3 is TGTGCCAGCACACAGTCGCCAGGGGGCTACGAGCAGTACTTC. Amino acid sequence: CASTQSPGGYEQYF.

This clonotype was observed a few times. The V and J genes are TRBV5-1 and TRBJ1-2; D is uncertain. CDR1 SGHRS and CDR2 YFSETQ come from the germline V gene. Trimming pared 0 bases from V and 2 bases from J, leaving 8 bases between. This CDR3 has 14 residues. CDR3 bases: TGCGCCAGCAGCTTGGATCCAACGAACTATGGCTACACCTTC. This sequence encodes CASSLDPTNYGYTF.

This clonotype was seen only a few times. The gene calls are TRBV20-1 and TRBJ2-1; no clear D. The CDR3 is 13 residues long. CDR1 and CDR2 (germline): DFQATT, SNEGSKA (reference sequence). The V and J ends lost 1 base and 4 bases respectively, with 8 bases between them. The CDR3, as DNA: TGCAGTGCTAGAGCGGCAGAGTACAATGAGCAGTTCTTC. Its translation: CSARAAEYNEQFF.

The rearrangement uses TRBV18 and TRBJ1-5, with TRBD1 identical over 12 bases. V lost 3 bases, J lost 7 bases, and 4 bases stayed unmatched. Per the germline V gene, CDR1 is KGHSH and CDR2 is LQKENI. This CDR3 comprises 15 residues. CDR3 sequence (DNA): TGTGCCAGCTCACCCGGGACAGGGGGCATCCAGCCCCAGCATTTT. This sequence encodes CASSPGTGGIQPQHF.

This sequence joins TRBV20-1 and TRBJ2-4; TRBD1 matches at 7 bases. Trimming took 6 bases from V and 0 from J; bases not matched to a gene: 14. The CDR3 contains 17 residues. CDR1 DFQATT and CDR2 SNEGSKA come from the germline V gene (reference sequence). CDR3 amino acids: CSAFNNDRALAKNIQYF. CDR3 sequence (DNA): TGCAGTGCCTTCAACAACGACAGGGCTCTAGCCAAAAACATTCAGTACTTC.

This clonotype was counted between two and nine times. The chain joins TRBV7-9 to TRBJ2-7; D not resolved. The J call may be mistaken, given a closer DNA end match to TRBJ2-5. The CDR3 length is 12 residues. CDR1 SEHNR and CDR2 FQNEAQ come from the germline V gene (reference sequence). DNA for the CDR3: TGTGCCAGCAGCTTTAAGGTGGAGACCCAGTACTTC. Translated, it gives CASSFKVETQYF.

The sample holds a few counts of this clonotype. The chain joins TRBV25-1 to TRBJ2-5; 7 nucleotides align to TRBD1. Germline-derived CDR1 and CDR2 are MGHDK and SYGVNS. The V and J ends lost 6 bases and 3 bases, in that order; junction bases with no gene match: 10. There are 15 residues in the CDR3. The DNA for the CDR3 is TGTGCCAGCAGATACGGGACAGCGATAAAAGAGACCCAGTACTTC. Its translation: CASRYGTAIKETQYF.